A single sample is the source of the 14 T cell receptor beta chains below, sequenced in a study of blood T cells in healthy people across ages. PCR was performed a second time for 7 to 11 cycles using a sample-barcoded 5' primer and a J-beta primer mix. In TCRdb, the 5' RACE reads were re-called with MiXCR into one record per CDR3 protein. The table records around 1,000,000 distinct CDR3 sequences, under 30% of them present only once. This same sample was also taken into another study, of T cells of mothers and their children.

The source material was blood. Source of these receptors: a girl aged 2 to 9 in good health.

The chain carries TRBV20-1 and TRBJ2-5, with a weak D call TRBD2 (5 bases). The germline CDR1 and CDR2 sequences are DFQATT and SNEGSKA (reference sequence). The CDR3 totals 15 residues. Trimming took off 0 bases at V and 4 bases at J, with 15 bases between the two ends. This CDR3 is CSAREEWRPGETQYF. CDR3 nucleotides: TGCAGTGCTAGAGAAGAGTGGAGGCCTGGAGAGACCCAGTACTTC.

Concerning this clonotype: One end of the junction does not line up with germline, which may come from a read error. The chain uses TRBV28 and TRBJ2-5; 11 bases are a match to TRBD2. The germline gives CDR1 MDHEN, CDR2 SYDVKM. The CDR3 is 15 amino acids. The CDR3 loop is CTSSLETSGRETQYF. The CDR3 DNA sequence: TGTACCAGCAGTTTAGAAACTAGCGGGAGAGAGACCCAGTACTTC. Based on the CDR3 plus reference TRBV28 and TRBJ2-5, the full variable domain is DVKVTQSSRYLVKRTGEKVFLECVQDMDHENMFWYRQDPGLGLRLIYFSYDVKMKEKGDIPEGYSVSREKKERFSLILESASTNQTSMYLCTSSLETSGRETQYFGPGTRLLVL.

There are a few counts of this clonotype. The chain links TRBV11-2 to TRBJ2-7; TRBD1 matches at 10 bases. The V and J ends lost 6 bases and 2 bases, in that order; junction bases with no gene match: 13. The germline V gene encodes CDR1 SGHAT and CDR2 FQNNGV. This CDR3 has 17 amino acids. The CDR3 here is CASRDGTGVGLTYEQYF. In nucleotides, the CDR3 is TGTGCCAGCAGGGACGGGACAGGGGTCGGGTTAACCTACGAGCAGTACTTC.

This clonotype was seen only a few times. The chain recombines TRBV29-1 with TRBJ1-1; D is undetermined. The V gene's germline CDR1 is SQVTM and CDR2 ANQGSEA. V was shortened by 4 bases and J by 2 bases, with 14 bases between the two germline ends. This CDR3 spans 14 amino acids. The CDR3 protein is CSVGLVVHNTEAFF. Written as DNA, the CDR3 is TGCAGCGTTGGACTGGTGGTTCACAACACTGAAGCTTTCTTT.

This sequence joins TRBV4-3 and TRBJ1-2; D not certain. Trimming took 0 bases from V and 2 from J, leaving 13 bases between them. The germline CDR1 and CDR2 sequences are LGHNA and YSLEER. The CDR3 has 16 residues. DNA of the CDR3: TGCGCCAGCAGCCAAGAGTCGTGGGAGCCGAACTATGGCTACACCTTC. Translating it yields CASSQESWEPNYGYTF.

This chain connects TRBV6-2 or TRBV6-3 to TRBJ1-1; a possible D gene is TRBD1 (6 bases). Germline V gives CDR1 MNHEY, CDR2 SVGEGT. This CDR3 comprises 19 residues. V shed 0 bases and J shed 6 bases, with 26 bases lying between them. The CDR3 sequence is CASSYSMDPRRQEAAEAFF. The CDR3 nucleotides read TGTGCCAGCAGTTACTCGATGGACCCCCGTAGACAGGAGGCCGCTGAAGCTTTCTTT.

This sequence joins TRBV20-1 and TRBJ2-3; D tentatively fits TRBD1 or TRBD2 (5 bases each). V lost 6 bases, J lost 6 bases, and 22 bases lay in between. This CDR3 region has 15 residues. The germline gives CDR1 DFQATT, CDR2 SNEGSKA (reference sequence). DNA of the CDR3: TGCAGTGCAACGGACCCCCGAGCGGCAGGGGATACGCAGTATTTT. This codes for CSATDPRAAGDTQYF.

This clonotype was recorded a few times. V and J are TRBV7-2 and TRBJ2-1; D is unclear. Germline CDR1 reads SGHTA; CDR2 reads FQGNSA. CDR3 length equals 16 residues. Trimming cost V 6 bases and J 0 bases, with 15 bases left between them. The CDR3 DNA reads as TGTGCCAGCAGAACGAAGACTTTCAGCTCCTACAATGAGCAGTTCTTC. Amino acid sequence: CASRTKTFSSYNEQFF.

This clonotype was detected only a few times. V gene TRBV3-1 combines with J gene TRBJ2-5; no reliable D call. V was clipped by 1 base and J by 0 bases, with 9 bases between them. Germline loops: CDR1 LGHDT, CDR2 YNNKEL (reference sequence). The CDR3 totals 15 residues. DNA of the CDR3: TGTGCCAGCAGCCAAGGTACACGGGACCAAGAGACCCAGTACTTC. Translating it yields CASSQGTRDQETQYF.

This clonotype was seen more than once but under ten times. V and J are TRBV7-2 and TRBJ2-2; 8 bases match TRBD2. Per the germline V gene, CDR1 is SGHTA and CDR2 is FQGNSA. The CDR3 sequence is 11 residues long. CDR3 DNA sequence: TGTACGACTAGCGACACCGGGGAGCTGTTTTTT. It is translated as CTTSDTGELFF.

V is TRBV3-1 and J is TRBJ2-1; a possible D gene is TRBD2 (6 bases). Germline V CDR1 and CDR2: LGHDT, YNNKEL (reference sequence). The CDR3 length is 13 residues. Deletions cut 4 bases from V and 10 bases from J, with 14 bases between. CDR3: CASSPEPGEEQFF. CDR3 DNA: TGTGCCAGCAGCCCCGAACCGGGGGAGGAGCAGTTCTTC.

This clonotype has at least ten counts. CDR3 sequence reads: CASTPRAAREQYF. CDR3 nucleotides: TGTGCCAGCACCCCGAGGGCCGCGAGGGAGCAGTACTTC. J is TRBJ2-5 and V is TRBV12-3 or TRBV12-4; a possible D gene is TRBD2 (5 bases). V lost 7 bases, J lost 11 bases, and 20 bases lay in between. This CDR3 is 13 amino acids long.

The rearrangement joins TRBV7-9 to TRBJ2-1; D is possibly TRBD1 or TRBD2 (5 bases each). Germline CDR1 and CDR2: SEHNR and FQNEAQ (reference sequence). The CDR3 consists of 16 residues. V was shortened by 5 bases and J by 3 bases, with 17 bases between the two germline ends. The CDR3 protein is CASSPPGTGFYNEQFF. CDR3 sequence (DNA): TGTGCCAGCAGCCCTCCCGGGACCGGATTCTACAATGAGCAGTTCTTC. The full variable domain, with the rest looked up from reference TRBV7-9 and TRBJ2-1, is DTGVSQNPRHKITKRGQNVTFRCDPISEHNRLYWYRQTLGQGPEFLTYFQNEAQLEKSRLLSDRFSAERPKGSFSTLEIQRTEQGDSAMYLCASSPPGTGFYNEQFFGPGTRLTVL.

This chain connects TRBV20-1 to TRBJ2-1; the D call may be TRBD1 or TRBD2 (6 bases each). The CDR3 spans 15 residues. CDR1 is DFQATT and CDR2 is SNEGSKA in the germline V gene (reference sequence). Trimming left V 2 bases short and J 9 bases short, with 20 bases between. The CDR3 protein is CSARWGARADPEQFF. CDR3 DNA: TGCAGTGCTAGATGGGGGGCGAGAGCAGATCCTGAGCAGTTCTTC.